The sequence of this TCR beta chain was determined in a study of cytomegalovirus exposure and HLA in healthy donors. Study outcomes and limitations: Reportedly, HLA-A and HLA-B alleles of most subjects were accurately predicted from TCR beta. Some TCR beta chains (roughly 160 of them) were listed as cytomegalovirus-associated. Confirmation was obtained in vitro that three CMV-associated chains are specific for CMV antigens. In an earlier analysis, most TCR beta V segments were productive about 87% or about 30% of the time.

The PCR had 60 Vbeta and 13 Jbeta primers. Data came from immunoSEQ multiplex PCR; TCRdb stores just in-frame clones and leaves some out. Seen here are approximately 170,000 clones, about three quarters observed once, and the top ten hold more than 6%. This clone was detected a few times. Its cognate antigen is unknown. Sequencing was done on a sample of PBMCs. This clonotype originated in a woman between 40 and 55 years old in good health and CMV-seropositive.

This CDR3 is CASSPGQGTTEAFF. DNA for the CDR3: TGTGCCAGCTCACCTGGACAGGGGACCACTGAAGCTTTCTTT. The gene calls are TRBV18 and TRBJ1-1; TRBD1 aligns across 9 bases. V shed 3 bases and J 4 bases; nucleotides not matched to a gene: 3. Germline lookup yields CDR1 KGHSH and CDR2 LQKENI. This CDR3 is 14 amino acids long.